These 12 T cell receptor beta chains originate from one sample sequenced in a study of T-cell memory formation after mild COVID-19. Each CDR3 protein is one row after TCRdb ran MiXCR on the 5' RACE reads. The sample comprises 150,000 to 200,000 distinct CDR3 sequences, about 9.9% of which are singletons, and roughly 3.8% rests with the top ten. The sample was PBMCs or a T cell subset sorted from them (not recorded which). The origin of the receptors is a man aged 18 to 30 who had mild COVID-19 (a few samples of this study predate the infection). Cell type and time point are not known.

This sequence joins TRBV4-3 and TRBJ2-1, with 8 bases fitting TRBD1. The trim removed 1 base at V and 8 bases at J, leaving 19 bases unmatched. The CDR3 totals 19 residues. From germline, CDR1 is LGHNA and CDR2 YSLEER. CDR3 DNA: TGCGCCAGCAGCCAAGCGACAGGGGTGGGACTGGTAGGAGGTCATGAGCAGTTCTTC. Its translation: CASSQATGVGLVGGHEQFF.

This clonotype was picked up many times. This rearrangement joins TRBV4-2 to TRBJ2-3; D possibly corresponds to TRBD2 (6 bases). Trimming took off 7 bases at V and 4 bases at J, with 18 bases between the two ends. Germline V gene data show CDR1 as LGHNA and CDR2 as YNFKEQ. The CDR3 contains 15 residues. The CDR3 DNA is TGTGCCAGCACCCAGCAACCTAGCGCGGCAGATACGCAGTATTTT. This codes for CASTQQPSAADTQYF.

The chain employs TRBV6-2 or TRBV6-3 and TRBJ1-2; 8 bases line up with TRBD1. The junction had 11 bases not matched to a gene; V was cut back by 6 bases and J by 5 bases. CDR3 length equals 15 residues. Germline assignment: CDR1 MNHEY and CDR2 SVGEGT. The CDR3 coding sequence is TGTGCCAGCAGGGACCCAGGGGGCGCGGCGTATGGCTACACCTTC. It specifies CASRDPGGAAYGYTF.

The chain couples TRBV28 to TRBJ1-6; TRBD1 matches 7 bases. The V gene's germline CDR1 is MDHEN and CDR2 SYDVKM. The CDR3 totals 15 residues. The V and J ends lost 3 bases and 14 bases, in that order; junction bases with no gene match: 13. CDR3 amino acids: CASSFAGTDLITLHF. DNA for the CDR3: TGTGCCAGCAGTTTTGCGGGGACAGACCTTATCACCCTCCACTTT. The whole variable domain, remainder taken from reference TRBV28 and TRBJ1-6, is DVKVTQSSRYLVKRTGEKVFLECVQDMDHENMFWYRQDPGLGLRLIYFSYDVKMKEKGDIPEGYSVSREKKERFSLILESASTNQTSMYLCASSFAGTDLITLHFGNGTRLTVT.

In this sample, this clonotype turned up many times. The chain recombines TRBV20-1 with TRBJ2-2; D call uncertain. The CDR3 runs 14 residues. CDR1 is DFQATT and CDR2 is SNEGSKA in the germline V gene (reference sequence). With 0 bases removed from V and 2 bases from J, the gap between germline ends came to 7 bases. CDR3 in amino acids: CSARDLGNTGELFF. The CDR3 DNA is TGCAGTGCTAGAGATCTGGGAAACACCGGGGAGCTGTTTTTT.

This clonotype was seen ten or more times. The chain couples TRBV6-6 to TRBJ1-5; perhaps TRBD1 as D (5 bases). The CDR3 covers 15 residues. With 6 bases removed from V and 0 bases from J, the gap between germline ends came to 12 bases. Germline lookup yields CDR1 MNHNY and CDR2 SVGAGI (reference sequence). For the CDR3, the DNA is TGTGCCAGCAGCCACGGGGGATATAGCAATCAGCCCCAGCATTTT. Its translation is CASSHGGYSNQPQHF.

The rearrangement joins TRBV20-1 to TRBJ2-7; either TRBD1 or TRBD2 may fit D (6 bases each). Per germline, CDR1 DFQATT and CDR2 SNEGSKA (reference sequence). There are 15 residues in the CDR3. V was shortened by 0 bases and J by 2 bases, with 14 bases between the two germline ends. CDR3 in amino acids: CSAREEGVIAYEQYF. The CDR3 region has the DNA TGCAGTGCTAGAGAGGAGGGGGTGATCGCCTACGAGCAGTACTTC.

The rearrangement uses TRBV10-3 and TRBJ1-1, with 12 bases identical to TRBD1. Losses at the gene ends were 6 bases for V and 11 bases for J; bases not matched to a gene: 10. This CDR3 has 14 amino acids. CDR1 ENHRY and CDR2 SYGVKD come from the germline V gene. The CDR3 DNA follows: TGTGCCATCAGGCCGGGACAGGGGGCCCCGGGGGCTTTCTTT. Amino acids: CAIRPGQGAPGAFF.

This clonotype was counted a few times. The chain recombines TRBV12-3 or TRBV12-4 with TRBJ2-1; D is perhaps TRBD2 (6 bases). The CDR3 sequence is 15 residues long. The ends were cut back, 7 bases at V and 5 bases at J, with 18 bases in the middle. The CDR3: CASNDWGTGDNEQFF. The CDR3, as DNA: TGTGCCAGCAACGACTGGGGGACGGGGGACAATGAGCAGTTCTTC.

In its sample, this clonotype was seen many times. The rearrangement joins TRBV28 to TRBJ2-7; either TRBD1 or TRBD2 may fit D (7 bases each). The V gene lost 8 bases and the J gene lost 3 bases, with 20 bases spanning the gap. Looked up from germline, CDR1 is MDHEN and CDR2 is SYDVKM. CDR3 size: 15 residues. The CDR3 bases are TGTGCCAGCGCCCCAGGGGGGGCTGATAGCTACGAGCAGTACGTC. It encodes CASAPGGADSYEQYV.

This clonotype has at least ten counts. The chain links TRBV6-6 to TRBJ2-7; 8 bases align to TRBD1. CDR1 is MNHNY, CDR2 SVGAGI, per germline (reference sequence). The CDR3 has 13 residues. V lost 7 bases, J lost 6 bases, and 8 bases stayed unmatched. The CDR3 DNA is TGTGCCAGCAAGGGACAGGCCCTCCTCGAGCAGTACTTC. Its protein is CASKGQALLEQYF.

CDR3 sequence: CASSSPGQGVDTQYF. CDR3 nucleotide sequence: TGTGCCAGCAGCTCGCCGGGACAGGGCGTAGATACGCAGTATTTT. This chain joins TRBV5-6 and TRBJ2-3, with 9 positions matching TRBD1. Germline values: CDR1 SGHDT, CDR2 YYEEEE. Trimming at V came to 3 bases and at J to 5 bases, leaving 7 bases not matched to a gene. There are 15 residues in the CDR3.